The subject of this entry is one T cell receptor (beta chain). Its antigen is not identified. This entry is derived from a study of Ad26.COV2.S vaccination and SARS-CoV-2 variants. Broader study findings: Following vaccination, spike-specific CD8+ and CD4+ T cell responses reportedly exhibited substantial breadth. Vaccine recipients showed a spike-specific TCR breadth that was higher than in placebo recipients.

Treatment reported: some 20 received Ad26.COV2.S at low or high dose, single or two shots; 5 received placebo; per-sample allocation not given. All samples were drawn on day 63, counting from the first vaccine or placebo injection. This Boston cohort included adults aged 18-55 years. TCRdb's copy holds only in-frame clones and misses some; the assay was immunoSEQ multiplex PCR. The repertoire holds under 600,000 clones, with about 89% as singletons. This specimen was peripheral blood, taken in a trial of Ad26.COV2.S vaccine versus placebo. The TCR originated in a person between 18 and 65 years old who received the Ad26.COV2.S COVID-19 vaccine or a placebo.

As DNA, the CDR3 is TGTGCCAGCAGCCTAAAGCTGGGAACCGGGGAGCTGTTTTTT. Its protein product is CASSLKLGTGELFF. V and J are TRBV3-1 (or the pseudogene TRBV3-2) and TRBJ2-2; the D is unclear. This CDR3 is 14 amino acids long. Germline V gene data show CDR1 as LGHDT and CDR2 as YNNKEL (reference sequence). Trimming cost V 4 bases and J 5 bases, with 11 bases left between them.